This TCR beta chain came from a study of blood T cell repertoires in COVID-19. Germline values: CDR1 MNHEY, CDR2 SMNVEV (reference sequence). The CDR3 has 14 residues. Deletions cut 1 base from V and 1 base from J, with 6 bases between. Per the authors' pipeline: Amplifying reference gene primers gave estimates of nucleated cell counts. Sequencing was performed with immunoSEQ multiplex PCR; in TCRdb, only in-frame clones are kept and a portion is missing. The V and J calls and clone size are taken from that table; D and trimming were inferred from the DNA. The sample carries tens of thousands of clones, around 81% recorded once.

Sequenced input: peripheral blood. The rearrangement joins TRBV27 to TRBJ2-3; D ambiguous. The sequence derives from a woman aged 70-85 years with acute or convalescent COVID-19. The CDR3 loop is CASSLFAGTDTQYF. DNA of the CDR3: TGTGCCAGCAGTTTATTCGCGGGCACAGATACGCAGTATTTT.